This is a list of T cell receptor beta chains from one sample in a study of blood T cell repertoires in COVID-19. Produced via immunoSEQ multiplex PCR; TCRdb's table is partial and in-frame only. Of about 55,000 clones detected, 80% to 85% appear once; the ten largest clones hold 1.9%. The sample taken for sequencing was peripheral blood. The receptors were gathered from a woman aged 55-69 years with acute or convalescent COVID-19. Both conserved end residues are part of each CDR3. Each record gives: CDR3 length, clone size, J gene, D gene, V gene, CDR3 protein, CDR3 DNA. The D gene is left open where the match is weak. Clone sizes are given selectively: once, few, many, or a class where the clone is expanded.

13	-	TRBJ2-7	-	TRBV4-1	CASSQGGPYEQYF	TGCGCCAGCAGCCAAGGCGGGCCCTACGAGCAGTACTTC
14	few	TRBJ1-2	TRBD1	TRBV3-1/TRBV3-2	CASSPGQGAWGYTF	TGTGCCAGCAGCCCAGGACAGGGGGCATGGGGCTACACCTTC
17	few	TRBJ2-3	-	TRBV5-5	CASSLVGPGVVTDTQYF	TGTGCCAGCAGCTTGGTTGGGCCGGGGGTGGTCACAGATACGCAGTATTTT
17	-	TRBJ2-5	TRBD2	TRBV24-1	CATSGGYLGGEQETQYF	TGTGCCACCAGTGGAGGATACTTGGGAGGGGAACAAGAGACCCAGTACTTC
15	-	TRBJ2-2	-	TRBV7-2	CASGRGGGNAGELFF	TGTGCCAGCGGAAGGGGGGGCGGGAACGCCGGGGAGCTGTTTTTT
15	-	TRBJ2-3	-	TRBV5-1	CASSLTNRDTDTQYF	TGCGCCAGCAGCTTGACGAACAGAGACACAGATACGCAGTATTTT
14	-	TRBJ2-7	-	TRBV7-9	CASSLGTVSYEQYF	TGTGCCAGCAGCTTAGGGACAGTATCCTACGAGCAGTACTTC
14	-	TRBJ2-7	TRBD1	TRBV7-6	CASMVGTGSHEQYF	TGTGCCAGCATGGTAGGGACAGGGTCCCACGAGCAGTACTTC
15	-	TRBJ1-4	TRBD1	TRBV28	CASVGAGTVDEKLFF	TGTGCCAGCGTAGGGGCCGGGACAGTCGATGAAAAACTGTTTTTT
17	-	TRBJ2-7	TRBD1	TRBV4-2	CASSQLGGQGAAYEQYF	TGTGCCAGCAGCCAGCTCGGTGGGCAGGGGGCGGCCTACGAGCAGTACTTC
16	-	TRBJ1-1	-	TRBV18	CASSPQVSGGSTEAFF	TGTGCCAGCTCACCACAGGTTTCTGGGGGCAGTACTGAAGCTTTCTTT
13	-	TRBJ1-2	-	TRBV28	CASSDRIRDGYTF	TGTGCCAGCAGTGACAGGATCCGAGATGGCTACACCTTC
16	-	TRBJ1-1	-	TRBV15	CATSRDRIATNTEAFF	TGTGCCACCAGCAGAGATAGGATAGCGACGAACACTGAAGCTTTCTTT
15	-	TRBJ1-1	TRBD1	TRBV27	CASSPGTGTGTEAFF	TGTGCCAGCAGTCCAGGGACAGGGACGGGCACTGAAGCTTTCTTT
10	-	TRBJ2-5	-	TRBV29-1	CSGGQETQYF	TGCAGCGGCGGACAAGAGACCCAGTACTTC
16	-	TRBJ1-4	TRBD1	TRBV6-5	CASSYLSGTGREKLFF	TGTGCCAGCAGTTACCTCTCGGGGACAGGGAGGGAAAAACTGTTTTTT
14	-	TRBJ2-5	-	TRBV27	CASKRGQLQETQYF	TGTGCCAGCAAAAGGGGACAACTACAAGAGACCCAGTACTTC
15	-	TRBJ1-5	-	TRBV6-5	CASRELDSSGQPQHF	TGTGCCAGCAGGGAGCTAGACAGTTCAGGTCAGCCCCAGCATTTT
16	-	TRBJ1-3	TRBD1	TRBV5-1	CASSPGTGGSGNTIYF	TGCGCCAGCAGCCCGGGGACAGGGGGCTCTGGAAACACCATATATTTT
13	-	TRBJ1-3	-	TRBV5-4	CASSYREGNTIYF	TGTGCCAGCAGCTATAGGGAGGGAAACACCATATATTTT
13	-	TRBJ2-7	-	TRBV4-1	CASRLPNSYEQYF	TGCGCCAGCAGACTTCCTAACTCCTACGAGCAGTACTTC
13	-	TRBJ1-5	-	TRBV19	CASSLLQGQPQHF	TGTGCCAGTAGTTTATTACAGGGTCAGCCCCAGCATTTT
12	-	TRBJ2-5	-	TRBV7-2	CASSSLRETQYF	TGTGCCAGCAGCTCCCTCAGGGAGACCCAGTACTTC
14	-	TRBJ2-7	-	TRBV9	CASSASGGVYEQYF	TGTGCCAGCAGCGCGTCGGGGGGCGTCTACGAGCAGTACTTC
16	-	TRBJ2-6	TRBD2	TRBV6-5	CASSYSSGTGANVLTF	TGTGCCAGCAGTTACTCTAGCGGGACTGGGGCCAACGTCCTGACTTTC
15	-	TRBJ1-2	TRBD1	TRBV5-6	CASSWGQIGLGGYTF	TGTGCCAGCAGCTGGGGACAGATCGGCTTGGGTGGCTACACCTTC
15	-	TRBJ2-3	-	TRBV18	CASSPDYIATDTQYF	TGTGCCAGCTCACCTGACTATATTGCTACAGATACGCAGTATTTT
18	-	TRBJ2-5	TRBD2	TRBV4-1	CASSQVLGAGGRGETQYF	TGCGCCAGCAGCCAAGTGTTGGGAGCGGGGGGCCGAGGAGAGACCCAGTACTTC
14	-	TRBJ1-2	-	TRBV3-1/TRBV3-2	CASSPLQGGNGYTF	TGTGCCAGCAGCCCTCTACAGGGTGGCAATGGCTACACCTTC
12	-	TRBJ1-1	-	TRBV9	CASSPGTTEAFF	TGTGCCAGCAGCCCCGGGACAACTGAAGCTTTCTTT
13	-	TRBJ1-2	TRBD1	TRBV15	CATQWDRQNGYTF	TGTGCCACGCAGTGGGACAGACAAAATGGCTACACCTTC
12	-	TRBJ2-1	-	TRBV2	CASSTSYNEQFF	TGTGCCAGCTCGACTTCCTACAATGAGCAGTTCTTC
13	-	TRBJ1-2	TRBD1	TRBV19	CASRGQDRRGYTF	TGTGCCAGTAGGGGACAGGACCGGCGCGGCTACACCTTC
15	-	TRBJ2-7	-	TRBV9	CASSPSGNPGYEQYF	TGTGCCAGCAGCCCATCAGGGAATCCTGGGTACGAGCAGTACTTC
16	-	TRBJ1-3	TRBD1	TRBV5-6	CASRQRDRVSGNTIYF	TGTGCCAGCAGGCAAAGGGACAGAGTCTCTGGAAACACCATATATTTT
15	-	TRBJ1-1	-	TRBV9	CASSVEGQGNTEAFF	TGTGCCAGCAGCGTAGAAGGCCAGGGGAACACTGAAGCTTTCTTT
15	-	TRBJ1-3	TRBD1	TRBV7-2	CASRTGTGAGNTIYF	TGTGCCAGCAGAACCGGGACAGGAGCTGGAAACACCATATATTTT
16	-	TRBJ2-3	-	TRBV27	CASSLSSGMSTDTQYF	TGTGCCAGCAGTTTATCTTCCGGGATGAGCACAGATACGCAGTATTTT
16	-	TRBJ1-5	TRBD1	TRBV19	CASSDRGPYSNQPQHF	TGTGCCTCCTCAGACAGGGGACCCTATAGCAATCAGCCCCAGCATTTT
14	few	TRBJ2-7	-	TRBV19	CASSIQGGVYEQYF	TGTGCCAGTAGTATACAAGGGGGAGTATACGAGCAGTACTTC
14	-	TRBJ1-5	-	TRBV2	CASSGNTRNQPQHF	TGTGCCAGCAGTGGAAACACACGCAATCAGCCCCAGCATTTT
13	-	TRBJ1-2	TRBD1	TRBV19	CASRRDRHYGYTF	TGTGCCAGTCGACGGGACAGGCACTATGGCTACACCTTC
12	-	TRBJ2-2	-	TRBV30	CAWTSSAGELFF	TGTGCCTGGACTTCCTCTGCCGGGGAGCTGTTTTTT
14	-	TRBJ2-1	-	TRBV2	CASSEALVYNEQFF	TGTGCCAGCAGTGAAGCGCTAGTATACAATGAGCAGTTCTTC
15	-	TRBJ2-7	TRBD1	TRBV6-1	CASSEAGTGGYEQYF	TGTGCCAGCAGTGAAGCTGGGACAGGGGGCTACGAGCAGTACTTC
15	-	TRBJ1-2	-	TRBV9	CASSPRGDNFNSYTF	TGTGCCAGCAGCCCCCGCGGGGATAATTTTAATAGCTACACCTTC
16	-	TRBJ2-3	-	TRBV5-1	CASSLLRLEQTDTQYF	TGCGCCAGCAGCTTGCTAAGACTAGAGCAGACAGATACGCAGTATTTT
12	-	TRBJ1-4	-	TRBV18	CASSGGIEKLFF	TGTGCCAGCTCAGGGGGGATCGAAAAACTGTTTTTT
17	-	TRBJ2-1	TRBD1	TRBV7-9	CASSFSGTGKGWNEQFF	TGTGCCAGCAGCTTTTCGGGGACAGGGAAGGGGTGGAATGAGCAGTTCTTC
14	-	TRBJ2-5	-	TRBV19	CASSRRGIGETQYF	TGTGCCAGTAGTCGCCGGGGAATTGGGGAGACCCAGTACTTC
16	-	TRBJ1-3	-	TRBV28	CASSLGQWASGNTIYF	TGTGCCAGCAGTTTAGGACAGTGGGCGTCTGGAAACACCATATATTTT
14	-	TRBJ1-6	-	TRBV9	CASSVAGPGSPLHF	TGTGCCAGCAGCGTAGCAGGGCCGGGTTCACCCCTCCACTTT
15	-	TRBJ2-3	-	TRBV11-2	CASSLDGDNSDTQYF	TGTGCCAGCAGCTTAGACGGGGACAATTCAGATACGCAGTATTTT